The clone carrying this T cell receptor (beta chain) was observed a few times. Original handling: Amplification from reference gene primers served as the basis for estimated nucleated cell counts. Measured with immunoSEQ multiplex PCR; TCRdb has only the in-frame clones, and not every one. That table gives V, J and clone size, and the DNA gave D and trimming. The sample holds 100,000 or so clones; roughly 90% are singletons and the top ten take 1.5% to 2.5%. Followed longitudinally, the Seattle patients had been enrolled during active infection. This entry comes from a study of blood T cell repertoires in COVID-19. Study in general: T cells, B-cell-depleted T cells, or PBMCs supplied cDNA or gDNA.

The receptor was derived from a woman in her forties or fifties with COVID-19, enrolled during active disease. Specimen: peripheral blood.

The CDR3 region has the DNA TGTGCCAGCAGCTTAGGGGGGCAGAACTATGGCTACACCTTC. It yields the protein CASSLGGQNYGYTF. The chain uses TRBV7-8 and TRBJ1-2; weak D call: TRBD1 (6 bases). Trimming shortened V by 1 base and J by 2 bases, and 8 bases separated the two germline ends. CDR1 and CDR2 (germline): SGHVS, FQNEAQ. The CDR3 spans 14 residues.